Shown below are 32 T cell receptor beta chains from a single sample sequenced in a study of T cell repertoires in cytomegalovirus infection. TCRdb ran MiXCR on the reads and lists one entry per CDR3 protein. The table lists roughly 350,000 distinct CDR3 sequences, around a third of them singletons. No antigen has been identified for these receptors. The sequencing used cultured PBMCs, collected from culture after CMV antigen stimulation. The origin of the receptors is a human donor in good health (CMV status not recorded). Some clones in this sample may be carry-over from other donors' samples.

A few counts support this clonotype. This sequence joins TRBV7-2 and TRBJ1-5; D gene unclear. V lost 2 bases and J lost 4, with 9 bases in between. The CDR3 covers 14 residues. Germline V gene sequence: CDR1 SGHTA, CDR2 FQGNSA. The CDR3: CASSLRSDNQPQHF. The CDR3 DNA sequence: TGTGCCAGCAGCTTAAGGTCAGATAATCAGCCCCAGCATTTT.

V usage is TRBV4-1 and J usage is TRBJ1-1; D not resolved. V was pared by 4 bases and J by 2 bases, with 20 bases between. This CDR3 is 17 amino acids long. Germline lookup yields CDR1 MGHRA and CDR2 YSYEKL. CDR3 region: CASSPTRTRTLNTEAFF. Written as DNA, the CDR3 is TGCGCCAGCAGCCCTACTCGAACCAGGACCCTTAACACTGAAGCTTTCTTT.

Only a few counts were recorded for this clonotype. The chain combines TRBV27 with TRBJ2-5, with 14 bases that match TRBD2. The CDR3 extends over 16 amino acids. The J segment lost 7 bases and the V segment lost 6 bases, leaving 10 bases of the junction unmatched. CDR1 is MNHEY and CDR2 is SMNVEV in the germline V gene (reference sequence). The CDR3 loop reads CASRGGLAGASGTQYF. CDR3 nucleotide sequence: TGTGCCAGCAGGGGGGGACTAGCGGGGGCTTCAGGGACCCAGTACTTC.

The chain links TRBV4-1 to TRBJ2-5; 14 nucleotides align to TRBD2. The CDR3 covers 17 residues. With V trimmed by 5 bases and J by 4 bases, 9 bases remained unmatched. Germline V gene lookup returns CDR1 MGHRA and CDR2 YSYEKL. CDR3: CASSYGLAGGRGETQYF. CDR3 nucleotide sequence: TGCGCCAGCAGCTACGGACTAGCGGGAGGAAGGGGAGAGACCCAGTACTTC.

V gene TRBV5-4 combines with J gene TRBJ2-4, with a tentative D call TRBD1 (6 bases). This CDR3 region has 15 residues. Trimming removed 4 bases from V and 3 bases from J, with 14 bases in between. Germline V gene lookup returns CDR1 SGHNT and CDR2 YYREEE (reference sequence). Written as DNA, the CDR3 is TGTGCCAGCAGCCGACAGGATAATTACAAAAACATTCAGTACTTC. Translation gives CASSRQDNYKNIQYF.

J is TRBJ2-1 and V is TRBV11-2, with D perhaps matching TRBD2 (7 bases). Trimming left V 5 bases short and J 7 bases short, with 30 bases between. This CDR3 is 19 amino acids long. Germline CDR1 reads SGHAT; CDR2 reads FQNNGV. CDR3 nucleotide sequence: TGTGCCAGCAGCGACCCTCGGGGGGCCTTACAGGCCCTTACAAATGAGCAGTTCTTC. Its translation: CASSDPRGALQALTNEQFF.

The genes are TRBV19 and TRBJ1-1, with D unresolved. CDR1 and CDR2 from the germline V gene are LNHDA and SQIVND (reference sequence). This CDR3 spans 14 amino acids. V was clipped by 6 bases and J by 0 bases, with 11 bases between them. CDR3 DNA sequence: TGTGCCAGTAGGAGAGACGGAGTGAACACTGAAGCTTTCTTT. This gives the protein CASRRDGVNTEAFF.

The chain has TRBV20-1 and TRBJ2-3, with 10 bases that match TRBD2. The length of the CDR3 is 15 residues. The germline V gene has CDR1 DFQATT and CDR2 SNEGSKA (reference sequence). J gave up 0 bases and V 7 bases, and 7 bases lay outside the gene matches. In DNA form, the CDR3 reads TGCAGTGGGATTACTAGCGGGACGAGCACAGATACGCAGTATTTT. Amino acids: CSGITSGTSTDTQYF.

The V call is TRBV5-6, the J call TRBJ2-3, with 9 bases matching TRBD2. The germline CDR1 and CDR2 sequences are SGHDT and YYEEEE. This CDR3 has 17 amino acids. V was clipped by 0 bases and J by 4 bases; unmatched bases: 9. The CDR3 DNA reads TGTGCCAGCAGCTTGGCCGTTGCGGGAGGGGCCGCAGATACGCAGTATTTT. It is translated as CASSLAVAGGAADTQYF. Based on the CDR3 plus reference TRBV5-6 and TRBJ2-3, the full variable domain is DAGVTQSPTHLIKTRGQQVTLRCSPKSGHDTVSWYQQALGQGPQFIFQYYEEEERQRGNFPDRFSGHQFPNYSSELNVNALLLGDSALYLCASSLAVAGGAADTQYFGPGTRLTVL.

This clonotype turned up a few times. The chain recombines TRBV12-3 or TRBV12-4 with TRBJ2-1; 8 nucleotides match TRBD1. The CDR3 spans 12 residues. The V gene end was trimmed by 7 bases and the J gene end by 15 bases; junction bases not matched to a gene: 11. In DNA, the CDR3 is TGTGCCAGCACCCTCGAAACCAGGGGGCTGTTCTTC. Its protein is CASTLETRGLFF.

This clonotype occurred a few times. This sequence joins TRBV7-2 and TRBJ2-1; D is perhaps TRBD2 (5 bases). V dropped 5 bases and J dropped 5 bases, with 10 bases sitting between them. CDR1 and CDR2 (germline): SGHTA, FQGNSA. This CDR3 contains 13 residues. The CDR3 DNA is TGTGCCAGCAGCCCCGGACTGAACAATGAGCAGTTCTTC. Its protein is CASSPGLNNEQFF.

The V gene is TRBV5-4, the J gene TRBJ2-7, with D perhaps matching TRBD1 or TRBD2 (7 bases each). In germline, CDR1 is SGHNT, CDR2 YYREEE (reference sequence). Trimming pared 2 bases from V and 6 bases from J, leaving 18 bases between. CDR3 length: 15 amino acids. The CDR3 spells CASSFGGGGQVEQYF. CDR3 in DNA: TGTGCCAGCAGCTTTGGGGGAGGGGGCCAGGTCGAGCAGTACTTC.

This clonotype was recorded a few times. This chain uses TRBV7-2 with TRBJ2-5, with 8 bases fitting TRBD2. Germline CDR1 reads SGHTA; CDR2 reads FQGNSA. The CDR3 has 15 residues. With 5 bases clipped from V and 4 bases from J, the junction kept 9 bases outside the gene matches. CDR3 amino acids: CASSPGSGRGETQYF. CDR3 in DNA: TGTGCCAGCAGCCCAGGCAGCGGGAGAGGAGAGACCCAGTACTTC.

The table lists this clonotype with many counts. This rearrangement joins TRBV7-2 to TRBJ2-2, with 9 bases matching TRBD2. The V and J ends lost 4 bases and 5 bases, in that order; junction bases with no gene match: 8. Germline V gene sequence: CDR1 SGHTA, CDR2 FQGNSA. The CDR3 runs to 16 residues. CDR3 residues: CASSSGRAGGTGELFF. The CDR3 bases are TGTGCCAGCAGCTCAGGACGGGCGGGGGGGACCGGGGAGCTGTTTTTT.

This clonotype came up a few times. The J gene is TRBJ1-2, the V gene TRBV4-1; 10 bases line up with TRBD1. CDR1 and CDR2 (germline): MGHRA, YSYEKL. The ends lost 3 bases at V and 4 bases at J; junction bases unmatched: 5. This CDR3 contains 15 residues. CDR3 sequence reads: CASSHRQGAGYGYTF. The DNA for the CDR3 is TGCGCCAGCAGCCATAGACAGGGGGCGGGCTATGGCTACACCTTC.

This clonotype was recorded at least ten times. The rearrangement links TRBV7-3 to TRBJ2-3; a possible D gene is TRBD2 (6 bases). Germline V gives CDR1 SGHTA, CDR2 FQGTGA. The CDR3 is made up of 13 amino acids. Trimming took 5 bases from V and 6 from J, leaving 12 bases between them. For the CDR3, the DNA is TGTGCCAGCAGCCCACGACGGGGGGATACGCAGTATTTT. Its translation: CASSPRRGDTQYF.

This clonotype is labeled medium-sized. The CDR3 DNA sequence: TGTGCCAGCAGCCCGGGGGGAGGGCTAGCGGACATTCAGTACTTC. Protein sequence: CASSPGGGLADIQYF. The chain has TRBV7-2 and TRBJ2-4; 7 positions match TRBD2. Germline assignment: CDR1 SGHTA and CDR2 FQGNSA. CDR3 length: 15 amino acids. After removal of 5 bases from V and 8 bases from J, the junction contained 12 bases not matched to a gene.

CDR3 DNA: TGTGCCAGCTCAACAAATCCCGACTCCTATGGCTACACCTTC. This translates into CASSTNPDSYGYTF. The V and J genes are TRBV18 and TRBJ1-2; D ambiguous. The V gene lost 5 bases and the J gene lost 4 bases, with 14 bases spanning the gap. CDR3 length equals 14 residues. Germline loops: CDR1 KGHSH, CDR2 LQKENI.

CDR3 in amino acids: CASSISGMSGTYYNEQFF. CDR3 DNA sequence: TGTGCCAGTAGTATATCGGGGATGAGCGGGACGTACTACAATGAGCAGTTCTTC. The chain is built from TRBV19 and TRBJ2-1, with 7 bases lining up with TRBD2. The length of the CDR3 is 18 residues. Germline loops: CDR1 LNHDA, CDR2 SQIVND (reference sequence). After removal of 2 bases from V and 3 bases from J, the junction contained 13 bases not matched to a gene.

Only a few counts were recorded for this clonotype. The rearrangement uses TRBV7-2 and TRBJ2-3; possibly TRBD1 or TRBD2 for D (6 bases each). Germline CDR1 reads SGHTA; CDR2 reads FQGNSA. CDR3 length: 16 residues. Trimming removed 2 bases at V and 0 bases at J, with 12 bases between. CDR3 amino acids: CASSLNRGPSTDTQYF. The DNA for the CDR3 is TGTGCCAGCAGCTTAAACCGGGGGCCTAGCACAGATACGCAGTATTTT.

The rearrangement uses TRBV6-1 and TRBJ2-3; D gene unclear. CDR1 is MNHNS, CDR2 SASEGT, per germline. Trimming shortened V by 5 bases and J by 3 bases, and 15 bases separated the two germline ends. The CDR3 has 15 amino acids. CDR3 DNA sequence: TGTGCCAGCAGTTTCCTCCTACATGAAACAGATACGCAGTATTTT. Its protein is CASSFLLHETDTQYF.

The rearrangement links TRBV4-1 to TRBJ2-5, with 9 bases that match TRBD2. CDR3 length equals 16 residues. CDR1 and CDR2 from the germline V gene are MGHRA and YSYEKL. V lost 0 bases, J lost 5 bases, and 7 bases stayed unmatched. CDR3 region: CASSQDSGRIGETQYF. The DNA of the CDR3 is TGCGCCAGCAGCCAAGACAGCGGGAGGATCGGGGAGACCCAGTACTTC.

The sample holds a few counts of this clonotype. V and J are TRBV19 and TRBJ1-5; 7 bases map to TRBD1. The CDR3 runs 15 residues. In germline, CDR1 is LNHDA, CDR2 SQIVND (reference sequence). Germline trimming cut 7 bases from V and 1 base from J; bases unmatched to any gene: 7. For the CDR3, the DNA is TGTGCCAGTAATCCGACAGGGCTGAGCAATCAGCCCCAGCATTTT. Translated, it gives CASNPTGLSNQPQHF. The variable domain in full, completed from reference TRBV19 and TRBJ1-5, reads DGGITQSPKYLFRKEGQNVTLSCEQNLNHDAMYWYRQDPGQGLRLIYYSQIVNDFQKGDIAEGYSVSREKKESFPLTVTSAQKNPTAFYLCASNPTGLSNQPQHFGDGTRLSIL.

This clonotype was detected only once. The chain uses TRBV20-1 and TRBJ2-3, with TRBD2 as a possible D gene (6 bases). CDR1 and CDR2 (germline): DFQATT, SNEGSKA (reference sequence). The CDR3 is 11 amino acids. The V gene lost 8 bases and the J gene lost 5 bases, with 11 bases spanning the gap. CDR3: CSLARGDTQYF. The DNA for the CDR3 is TGCAGTCTAGCGAGGGGAGATACGCAGTATTTT.

The rearrangement links TRBV19 to TRBJ2-1; 11 bases are shared with TRBD2. V trimming: 5 bases; J trimming: 4 bases; junction bases outside the gene matches: 10. The CDR3 is 17 residues long. In germline, CDR1 is LNHDA, CDR2 SQIVND (reference sequence). CDR3 in DNA: TGTGCCAGTAGTGCCATTCTAGCGGGAGGCGGATACAATGAGCAGTTCTTC. It yields the protein CASSAILAGGGYNEQFF. The full variable domain, its missing parts supplied by reference TRBV19 and TRBJ2-1, is DGGITQSPKYLFRKEGQNVTLSCEQNLNHDAMYWYRQDPGQGLRLIYYSQIVNDFQKGDIAEGYSVSREKKESFPLTVTSAQKNPTAFYLCASSAILAGGGYNEQFFGPGTRLTVL.

This clonotype has a count of ten or more. This chain joins TRBV7-2 and TRBJ1-4, with 9 bases identical to TRBD1. The V and J ends lost 7 bases and 7 bases, in that order; junction bases with no gene match: 7. The CDR3 runs to 14 residues. CDR1 is SGHTA and CDR2 is FQGNSA in the germline V gene. The CDR3, as DNA: TGTGCCAGCACCCTCGGACAGGGGACTGAAAAACTGTTTTTT. It specifies CASTLGQGTEKLFF.

The chain uses TRBV6-6 and TRBJ2-7, with D hard to call. The germline V and J ends were trimmed by 0 bases and 3 bases, with 12 bases remaining between them. Looked up from germline, CDR1 is MNHNY and CDR2 is SVGAGI (reference sequence). The CDR3 totals 15 residues. The CDR3: CASSYSRDTNYEQYF. The CDR3 DNA sequence: TGTGCCAGCAGTTACTCGAGAGACACGAACTACGAGCAGTACTTC.

This clonotype was seen a few times. The V call is TRBV6-6, the J call TRBJ2-7, with D tentatively TRBD1 or TRBD2 (5 bases each). V lost 2 bases and J 3 bases, leaving 8 bases between the germline ends. Germline-derived CDR1 and CDR2 are MNHNY and SVGAGI (reference sequence). This CDR3 comprises 13 residues. The CDR3 spells CASSYRDGYEQYV. The CDR3, as DNA: TGTGCCAGCAGTTACCGGGACGGCTACGAGCAGTACGTC.

The rearrangement uses TRBV7-6 and TRBJ2-1; no clear D. This CDR3 has 15 residues. Germline V CDR1 and CDR2: SGHVS, FNYEAQ. Trimming removed 1 base at V and 5 bases at J, with 12 bases between. The CDR3 nucleotides are TGTGCCAGCAGCTTAGATCGTCCAGCTCACAATGAGCAGTTCTTC. Protein: CASSLDRPAHNEQFF.

This clonotype was observed at least ten times. V gene TRBV7-2 combines with J gene TRBJ2-7; tentatively, D is TRBD2 (5 bases). CDR3 length: 13 residues. The V end was cut by 6 bases, the J end by 4 bases, with 13 bases between. Germline V gives CDR1 SGHTA, CDR2 FQGNSA. The CDR3 coding sequence is TGTGCCAGCAGTTCCACCGGGAAGTACGAGCAGTACGTC. Amino acids: CASSSTGKYEQYV.

The V and J genes are TRBV7-9 and TRBJ1-1; D call uncertain. This CDR3 has 11 residues. The germline V and J ends were trimmed by 5 bases and 10 bases, with 11 bases remaining between them. CDR1 is SEHNR, CDR2 FQNEAQ, per germline (reference sequence). In nucleotides, the CDR3 is TGTGCCAGCAGCATGGAGGAGGTAGCTTTCTTT. This encodes CASSMEEVAFF. Full variable domain (rest looked up from reference TRBV7-9 and TRBJ1-1): DTGVSQNPRHKITKRGQNVTFRCDPISEHNRLYWYRQTLGQGPEFLTYFQNEAQLEKSRLLSDRFSAERPKGSFSTLEIQRTEQGDSAMYLCASSMEEVAFFGQGTRLTVV.

This clonotype appeared a few times. The J gene is TRBJ2-1, the V gene TRBV12-3 or TRBV12-4; 8 bases map to TRBD2. Losses at the gene ends were 2 bases for V and 2 bases for J; bases not matched to a gene: 2. This CDR3 is 15 amino acids long. The CDR3 sequence is CASSLYSGAYNEQFF. The CDR3 DNA is TGTGCCAGCAGTTTATATAGCGGGGCCTACAATGAGCAGTTCTTC.